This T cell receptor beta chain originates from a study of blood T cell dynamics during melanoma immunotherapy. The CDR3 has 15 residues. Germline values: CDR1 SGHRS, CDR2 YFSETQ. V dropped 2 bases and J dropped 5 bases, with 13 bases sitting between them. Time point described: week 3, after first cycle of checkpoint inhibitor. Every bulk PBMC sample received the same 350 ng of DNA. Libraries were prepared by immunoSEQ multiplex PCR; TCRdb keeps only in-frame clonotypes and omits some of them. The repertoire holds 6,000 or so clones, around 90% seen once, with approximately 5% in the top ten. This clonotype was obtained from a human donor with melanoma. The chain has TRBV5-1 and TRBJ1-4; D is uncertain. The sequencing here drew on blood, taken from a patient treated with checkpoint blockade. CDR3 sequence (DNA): TGCGCCAGCAGCTTCGATTTGCCGCAGAATGAAAAACTGTTTTTT. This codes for CASSFDLPQNEKLFF.